The 12 T cell receptor beta chains in this list originate from one sample, sequenced in a study of OX40 agonist ivuxolimab in advanced cancers. Clones were sequenced by immunoSEQ multiplex PCR, and TCRdb holds only the in-frame ones, with some missing. The sample holds 22,000 or so clones, about 79% seen once. Sequencing used CD4+ or CD8+ T cells sorted from blood, obtained in a trial of the OX40 agonist ivuxolimab. These receptors all stem from an adult with an advanced solid tumor such as melanoma, head and neck, liver or kidney cancer.

This chain joins TRBV5-4 and TRBJ2-2, with no clear D. Germline V lookup: CDR1 SGHNT, CDR2 YYREEE (reference sequence). Between the trimmed V and J ends, which lost 5 bases and 6 bases, there was a span of 8 bases. The length of the CDR3 is 12 residues. The CDR3 DNA sequence: TGTGCCAGCAGGAGTCCCGCCGGGGAGCTGTTTTTT. As protein: CASRSPAGELFF. Filled out from reference TRBV5-4 and TRBJ2-2, the complete variable domain reads ETGVTQSPTHLIKTRGQQVTLRCSSQSGHNTVSWYQQALGQGPQFIFQYYREEENGRGNFPPRFSGLQFPNYSSELNVNALELDDSALYLCASRSPAGELFFGEGSRLTVL.

This rearrangement joins TRBV9 to TRBJ2-7; D is undetermined. Germline CDR1 and CDR2: SGDLS and YYNGEE. Trimming removed 4 bases from V and 4 bases from J, with 12 bases in between. The CDR3 runs 13 residues. This chain's CDR3 is CASSPPDGYEQYF. DNA of the CDR3: TGTGCCAGCAGCCCCCCAGACGGATACGAGCAGTACTTC.

This chain uses TRBV4-1 with TRBJ2-3, with D unresolved. The V gene lost 4 bases and the J gene lost 0 bases, with 8 bases spanning the gap. The CDR3 is 14 residues long. Germline V gene data show CDR1 as MGHRA and CDR2 as YSYEKL. CDR3 sequence: CASSREVSTDTQYF. DNA of the CDR3: TGCGCCAGCAGCCGAGAAGTAAGCACAGATACGCAGTATTTT.

CDR3: CASSDAWKEQYF. The CDR3 nucleotides read TGTGCCAGCAGTGACGCTTGGAAGGAGCAGTACTTC. The rearrangement uses TRBV6-1 and TRBJ2-7; D not certain. Germline V gives CDR1 MNHNS, CDR2 SASEGT. CDR3 length equals 12 residues. Trimming took off 3 bases at V and 7 bases at J, with 10 bases between the two ends.

In this sample, this clone turned up a few times. This sequence joins TRBV7-9 and TRBJ1-4; no firm D call. The germline V gene has CDR1 SEHNR and CDR2 FQNEAQ (reference sequence). V dropped 6 bases and J dropped 8 bases, with 10 bases sitting between them. The CDR3 contains 12 residues. The CDR3, as DNA: TGTGCCAGCAGGGGAGAAGGCGAAAAACTGTTTTTT. It codes for CASRGEGEKLFF.

This chain connects TRBV7-9 to TRBJ1-4; D remains unclear. CDR1 is SEHNR and CDR2 is FQNEAQ in the germline V gene (reference sequence). Deletions cut 2 bases from V and 8 bases from J, with 6 bases between. This CDR3 has 12 residues. DNA of the CDR3: TGTGCCAGCAGCTTATCTATGGAAAAACTGTTTTTT. This gives the protein CASSLSMEKLFF. Full variable domain (remainder filled in from reference TRBV7-9 and TRBJ1-4): DTGVSQNPRHKITKRGQNVTFRCDPISEHNRLYWYRQTLGQGPEFLTYFQNEAQLEKSRLLSDRFSAERPKGSFSTLEIQRTEQGDSAMYLCASSLSMEKLFFGSGTQLSVL.

CDR3 nucleotides: TGTGCCAGCAGCTTTAACAGGGAGGACGAGCAGTACTTC. This sequence encodes CASSFNREDEQYF. The chain has TRBV7-8 and TRBJ2-7; D assignment may be TRBD1 or TRBD2 (6 bases each). The CDR3 contains 13 residues. Germline V gives CDR1 SGHVS, CDR2 FQNEAQ. V lost 3 bases and J 5 bases, leaving 11 bases between the germline ends.

Concerning this clone itself: The germline gene is not matched at one end of the junction; a read error may be the cause. V and J are TRBV15 and TRBJ2-3; TRBD2 matches 7 bases. The CDR3 length is 16 residues. Germline values: CDR1 LNHNV, CDR2 YYDKDF (reference sequence). The CDR3, as DNA: TGTGCCACCAGTACCGGGACTATCAGCACCACAGATATGCAGTATTTT. Its protein product is CATSTGTISTTDMQYF.

The gene calls are TRBV5-5 and TRBJ1-2; no definite D call. Germline V lookup: CDR1 SGHKS, CDR2 YYEKEE (reference sequence). V lost 3 bases to trimming and J lost 6 bases, with 9 bases between them. This CDR3 spans 12 amino acids. CDR3 protein: CASSSLAHGYTF. The CDR3 DNA follows: TGTGCCAGCAGCTCGCTTGCCCATGGCTACACCTTC.

This clone was counted a few times. V is TRBV28 and J is TRBJ2-7; 7 bases fit TRBD2. The CDR3 extends over 14 amino acids. J was trimmed by 3 bases and V by 8 bases; bases with no gene match: 10. Germline CDR1 and CDR2: MDHEN and SYDVKM. In DNA, the CDR3 is TGTGCCAGCGAGGGAAGAGGGACTAACTACGAGCAGTACTTC. Its translation is CASEGRGTNYEQYF.

The genes are TRBV7-8 and TRBJ2-5, with 12 nucleotides matching TRBD2. Germline assignment: CDR1 SGHVS and CDR2 FQNEAQ. The CDR3 is 17 amino acids. V lost 1 base to trimming and J lost 1 base; unmatched junction nucleotides: 4. CDR3 sequence: CASSLVLAGGGQETQYF. The CDR3 DNA sequence: TGTGCCAGCAGCTTAGTACTAGCGGGGGGTGGCCAAGAGACCCAGTACTTC.

This clone was seen a handful of times. The rearrangement links TRBV7-6 to TRBJ2-1, with D perhaps matching TRBD2 (6 bases). The CDR3 totals 16 residues. Germline CDR1 reads SGHVS; CDR2 reads FNYEAQ. V was cut by 5 bases and J by 4 bases, with 18 bases left in between. The CDR3 DNA sequence: TGTGCCAGCAGCCCACACTCCTGGCGGGGATACAATGAGCAGTTCTTC. This translates into CASSPHSWRGYNEQFF.